The 24 T cell receptor beta chains presented below share a single source sample, sequenced in a study of cytomegalovirus exposure and HLA in healthy donors. PCR employed 60 Vbeta and 13 Jbeta primers. The repertoire was sequenced with immunoSEQ multiplex PCR; TCRdb's copy has only in-frame clones and lacks some. The sample includes about 160,000 clones, roughly four fifths of them seen just once. The source material was PBMCs. The origin of the receptors is a woman aged 18-35 years in good health and CMV-seronegative.

The rearrangement links TRBV5-1 to TRBJ2-7, with 10 bases identical to TRBD1. Per germline, CDR1 SGHRS and CDR2 YFSETQ. V shed 4 bases and J 5 bases; nucleotides not matched to a gene: 9. The CDR3 consists of 15 residues. The chain's CDR3 is CASSRTGGAIDEQYF. CDR3 bases: TGCGCCAGCAGCCGGACAGGGGGGGCCATAGACGAGCAGTACTTC.

V gene TRBV18 combines with J gene TRBJ1-2; possibly TRBD1 for D (6 bases). V gave up 3 bases and J gave up 4 bases, with 15 bases separating them. CDR1 KGHSH and CDR2 LQKENI come from the germline V gene. This CDR3 has 15 amino acids. CDR3 in DNA: TGTGCCAGCTCACCGCGCGAAACAGGGACCTATGGCTACACCTTC. Translating it yields CASSPRETGTYGYTF.

The chain couples TRBV7-6 to TRBJ2-7; D not certain. Per the germline V gene, CDR1 is SGHVS and CDR2 is FNYEAQ. This CDR3 is 14 amino acids long. V lost 5 bases and J lost 4, with 15 bases in between. CDR3 loop: CASSLSQESYEQYF. CDR3 sequence (DNA): TGTGCCAGCAGCCTCAGTCAGGAATCTTACGAGCAGTACTTC.

The chain carries TRBV6-4 and TRBJ2-2; D uncertain. This CDR3 spans 13 amino acids. V dropped 6 bases and J dropped 0 bases, with 5 bases sitting between them. CDR1 is MRHNA, CDR2 SNTAGT, per germline. The CDR3 DNA reads TGTGCCAGCAGCGGGTCGAACACCGGGGAGCTGTTTTTT. It yields the protein CASSGSNTGELFF.

This chain uses TRBV7-9 with TRBJ2-5; a possible D gene is TRBD1 (6 bases). CDR1 SEHNR and CDR2 FQNEAQ come from the germline V gene (reference sequence). The CDR3 has 15 amino acids. V shed 6 bases and J shed 0 bases, with 14 bases lying between them. CDR3 in DNA: TGTGCCAGCAGGTTTCTCGGACAGTACCAAGAGACCCAGTACTTC. Encoded protein: CASRFLGQYQETQYF.

The rearrangement uses TRBV5-1 and TRBJ2-5, with 8 bases fitting TRBD2. Trimming cost V 4 bases and J 3 bases; bases outside gene matches: 14. This CDR3 contains 17 residues. Germline V gene data show CDR1 as SGHRS and CDR2 as YFSETQ. CDR3 coding DNA: TGCGCCAGCAGCCTTGGAATAGCGGGGTGGAGCGAAGAGACCCAGTACTTC. The encoded protein is CASSLGIAGWSEETQYF.

The chain is built from TRBV6-5 and TRBJ1-5, with 8 bases matching TRBD1. V was pared by 6 bases and J by 5 bases, with 3 bases of the junction left unmatched. The length of the CDR3 is 13 residues. Germline values: CDR1 MNHEY, CDR2 SVGAGI. CDR3 region: CASRDRDHQPQHF. Written as DNA, the CDR3 is TGTGCCAGCAGGGACAGGGATCATCAGCCCCAGCATTTT.

The chain carries TRBV4-1 and TRBJ2-3, with 7 positions matching TRBD2. Germline CDR1 MGHRA, CDR2 YSYEKL. The ends lost 5 bases at V and 1 base at J; junction bases unmatched: 9. The CDR3 extends over 16 amino acids. This CDR3 reads CASSKLRGEGTDTQYF. The CDR3 DNA sequence: TGCGCCAGCAGCAAACTCCGGGGGGAGGGCACAGATACGCAGTATTTT.

This clone occurred a few times. This chain joins TRBV10-3 and TRBJ1-5, with 8 bases that match TRBD1. Trimming removed 0 bases from V and 1 base from J; junction bases left unmatched: 8. Germline CDR1 ENHRY, CDR2 SYGVKD. This CDR3 has 18 residues. As DNA, the CDR3 is TGTGCCATCAGTGAGTCGAGTGCCAGGGGGCTAAGCAATCAGCCCCAGCATTTT. Encoded protein: CAISESSARGLSNQPQHF.

The chain links TRBV2 to TRBJ1-1; tentatively, D is TRBD1 (5 bases). V was cut by 8 bases and J by 4 bases, with 17 bases left in between. Germline CDR1 and CDR2: SNHLY and FYNNEI. The CDR3 spans 14 residues. The CDR3 sequence is CASERGSKITEAFF. In DNA form, the CDR3 reads TGTGCCAGCGAACGGGGGAGCAAAATCACTGAAGCTTTCTTT.

The rearrangement joins TRBV9 to TRBJ1-2; D is unresolved. Germline V CDR1 and CDR2: SGDLS, YYNGEE. The CDR3 consists of 15 residues. V dropped 3 bases and J dropped 2 bases, with 14 bases sitting between them. The chain's CDR3 is CASSAPTGRNYGYTF. CDR3 DNA: TGTGCCAGCAGCGCGCCGACTGGGAGGAACTATGGCTACACCTTC.

The chain employs TRBV6-6 and TRBJ1-2, with TRBD1 matching over 7 bases. The CDR3 is made up of 15 amino acids. Germline V gene lookup returns CDR1 MNHNY and CDR2 SVGAGI (reference sequence). V lost 6 bases to trimming and J lost 5 bases; unmatched junction nucleotides: 12. The CDR3 DNA reads TGTGCCAGCAGGCCGACAGGGACTTCCACTTATGGCTACACCTTC. Translation: CASRPTGTSTYGYTF.

This chain links TRBV6-1 with TRBJ2-1, with 8 bases identical to TRBD1. The CDR3 extends over 15 amino acids. Germline CDR1 and CDR2: MNHNS and SASEGT. Trimming took 4 bases from V and 2 from J; bases not matched to a gene: 4. The DNA for the CDR3 is TGTGCCAGCAGTGGACGGACAGGGCCCTACAATGAGCAGTTCTTC. The encoded protein is CASSGRTGPYNEQFF.

This rearrangement joins TRBV30 to TRBJ2-1; perhaps TRBD1 as D (5 bases). Trimming removed 3 bases at V and 0 bases at J, with 18 bases between. The CDR3 sequence is 17 residues long. Germline CDR1 is GTSNPN and CDR2 is SVGIG (reference sequence). DNA of the CDR3: TGTGCCTGGAGACCCCTCGGGCAGGGAAGCTCCTACAATGAGCAGTTCTTC. It yields the protein CAWRPLGQGSSYNEQFF.

This clone occurred a few times. The V call is TRBV7-8, the J call TRBJ2-7; TRBD2 might be the D (5 bases). The CDR3 has 12 amino acids. The germline V and J ends were trimmed by 1 base and 5 bases, with 6 bases remaining between them. In germline, CDR1 is SGHVS, CDR2 FQNEAQ. CDR3 protein: CASSLVANEQYF. The CDR3 nucleotides read TGTGCCAGCAGCTTAGTAGCGAACGAGCAGTACTTC.

The V and J genes are TRBV5-5 and TRBJ1-6, with D hard to call. Trimming took off 4 bases at V and 9 bases at J, with 20 bases between the two ends. This CDR3 is built from 16 residues. Germline V gene data show CDR1 as SGHKS and CDR2 as YYEKEE (reference sequence). The CDR3 region is CASSPDPLRGISPLHF. CDR3 DNA sequence: TGTGCCAGCAGCCCCGACCCTCTCCGAGGTATTTCACCCCTCCACTTT.

This chain links TRBV19 with TRBJ1-5; 9 positions match TRBD1. The CDR3 has 15 amino acids. V trimming: 4 bases; J trimming: 7 bases; junction bases outside the gene matches: 8. Germline V CDR1 and CDR2: LNHDA, SQIVND (reference sequence). CDR3 bases: TGTGCCAGTAGTAAGGGGACAGGGTTTAGGCAGCCCCAGCATTTT. This codes for CASSKGTGFRQPQHF. The full variable domain, rest sourced from reference TRBV19 and TRBJ1-5, is DGGITQSPKYLFRKEGQNVTLSCEQNLNHDAMYWYRQDPGQGLRLIYYSQIVNDFQKGDIAEGYSVSREKKESFPLTVTSAQKNPTAFYLCASSKGTGFRQPQHFGDGTRLSIL.

The chain joins TRBV5-1 to TRBJ2-5, with D hard to call. The CDR3 extends over 13 amino acids. V was pared by 0 bases and J by 5 bases, with 8 bases between. Germline CDR1 and CDR2: SGHRS and YFSETQ. CDR3 nucleotide sequence: TGCGCCAGCAGCTTGGGGGCTCGGGAGACCCAGTACTTC. Translation: CASSLGARETQYF.

This chain connects TRBV18 to TRBJ1-1; TRBD1 is a possible D gene (6 bases). Germline lookup yields CDR1 KGHSH and CDR2 LQKENI. This CDR3 contains 13 residues. The V end was cut by 4 bases, the J end by 7 bases, with 13 bases between. The CDR3 region is CASSQSGAYEAFF. CDR3 in DNA: TGTGCCAGCTCACAATCAGGGGCTTATGAAGCTTTCTTT.

The chain carries TRBV19 and TRBJ2-1; tentatively, D is TRBD1 (5 bases). Germline V gene sequence: CDR1 LNHDA, CDR2 SQIVND (reference sequence). V lost 0 bases to trimming and J lost 4 bases, with 13 bases between them. This CDR3 spans 16 amino acids. The DNA of the CDR3 is TGTGCCAGTAGTATAGATCTCAGGGCAGGGTACAATGAGCAGTTCTTC. Translation: CASSIDLRAGYNEQFF.

The chain employs TRBV6-1 and TRBJ2-7; 7 nucleotides agree with TRBD2. Germline CDR1 reads MNHNS; CDR2 reads SASEGT. Trimming cost V 1 base and J 0 bases; bases outside gene matches: 3. The CDR3 length is 15 residues. This CDR3 is CASSEVREASYEQYF. CDR3 nucleotides: TGTGCCAGCAGTGAAGTACGGGAGGCCTCCTACGAGCAGTACTTC.

This chain links TRBV11-2 with TRBJ2-7; TRBD2 is a possible D gene (5 bases). Germline V CDR1 and CDR2: SGHAT, FQNNGV. V dropped 3 bases and J dropped 3 bases, with 12 bases sitting between them. The CDR3 spans 14 residues. CDR3 bases: TGTGCCAGCAGCTTCGGCCTAGCCGGCTACGAGCAGTACTTC. It is translated as CASSFGLAGYEQYF.

The chain carries TRBV4-2 and TRBJ2-1; TRBD2 matches 8 bases. Germline assignment: CDR1 LGHNA and CDR2 YNFKEQ. There are 16 residues in the CDR3. V gave up 1 base and J gave up 8 bases; unmatched junction bases: 10. CDR3 protein: CASSQGEREGLYEQFF. The CDR3 nucleotides are TGTGCCAGCAGCCAAGGGGAACGGGAGGGCCTCTATGAGCAGTTCTTC.

J is TRBJ1-1 and V is TRBV11-1; 9 nucleotides match TRBD1. The CDR3 has 16 residues. V lost 5 bases and J lost 6; bases outside the gene matches: 13. Germline loops: CDR1 SGHAT, CDR2 FQDESV (reference sequence). CDR3 sequence: CASSQDRGKARAEAFF. The CDR3 DNA follows: TGTGCCAGCAGCCAAGACAGGGGGAAGGCGAGGGCTGAAGCTTTCTTT.